The TCR beta chain described here comes from a study of blood T cell repertoires in COVID-19. About the research overall: Specimens from acute and convalescent COVID-19 originated in the United States, Italy and Spain. PBMCs, B-cell-depleted T cells, or T cells were the source of the cDNA or gDNA that made up the material.

Study processing details: From reference gene primer amplification, estimates of nucleated cell counts were derived. Measured with immunoSEQ multiplex PCR; TCRdb has only the in-frame clones, and not every one. The D gene and trimming were derived from the DNA, and the V and J assignments and clone size from that table. Of fewer than 250,000 clones listed, about four fifths are singletons. The CDR3 length is 14 residues. Looked up from germline, CDR1 is MDHEN and CDR2 is SYDVKM. V shed 8 bases, J shed 0 bases, and the junction held 3 bases outside the gene matches. This sequence was found in a middle-aged woman with active or convalescent COVID-19. The source material was peripheral blood. This rearrangement joins TRBV28 to TRBJ2-2; 7 bases are a match to TRBD1. In DNA, the CDR3 is TGTGCCAGCTCCGGGACAGCGAACACCGGGGAGCTGTTTTTT. Protein sequence: CASSGTANTGELFF. Full variable domain (missing parts from reference TRBV28 and TRBJ2-2): DVKVTQSSRYLVKRTGEKVFLECVQDMDHENMFWYRQDPGLGLRLIYFSYDVKMKEKGDIPEGYSVSREKKERFSLILESASTNQTSMYLCASSGTANTGELFFGEGSRLTVL.